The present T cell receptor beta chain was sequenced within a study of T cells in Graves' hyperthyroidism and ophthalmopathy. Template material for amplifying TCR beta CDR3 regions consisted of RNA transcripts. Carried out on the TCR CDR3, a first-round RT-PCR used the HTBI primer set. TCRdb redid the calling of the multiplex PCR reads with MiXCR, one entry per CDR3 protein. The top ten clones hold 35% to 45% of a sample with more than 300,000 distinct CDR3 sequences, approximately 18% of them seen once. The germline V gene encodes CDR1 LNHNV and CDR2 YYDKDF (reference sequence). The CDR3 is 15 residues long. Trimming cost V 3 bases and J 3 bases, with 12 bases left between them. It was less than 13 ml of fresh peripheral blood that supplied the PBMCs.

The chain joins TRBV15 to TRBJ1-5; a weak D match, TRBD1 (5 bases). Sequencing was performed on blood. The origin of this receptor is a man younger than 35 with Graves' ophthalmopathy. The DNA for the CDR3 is TGTGCCACCAGCAGCTTAGGGGTGACCAATCAGCCCCAGCATTTT. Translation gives CATSSLGVTNQPQHF.